This T cell receptor beta chain appears in the sequencing data of a study of blood T cell repertoires in COVID-19. In this sample, this clone turned up once. Germline CDR1 SGHRS, CDR2 YFSETQ. The CDR3 extends over 15 amino acids. V lost 4 bases to trimming and J lost 5 bases; unmatched junction nucleotides: 8. The data were produced by immunoSEQ multiplex PCR, yet TCRdb's version contains in-frame clones alone and is incomplete. The sample lists about 260,000 clones, approximately 89% seen once, with approximately 9.7% in the top ten. The sample comprised peripheral blood. This TCR was recovered from a man between 35 and 55 years old with active or convalescent COVID-19. The chain couples TRBV5-1 to TRBJ2-7, with 11 bases that match TRBD2. The CDR3 region is CASSQYSGRGHEQYF. The CDR3 bases are TGCGCCAGCAGCCAGTATAGCGGGAGGGGCCACGAGCAGTACTTC.